This T cell receptor (beta chain) was sequenced during a study of T cell repertoires in cytomegalovirus infection. The overall study: Indications of both CMV infection and matching HLA type were provided by public TCR beta signatures.

This clonotype has a handful of counts. Its cognate antigen is unknown. TCRdb re-analysed the reads in MiXCR, keeping a single row per CDR3 protein. The top ten clones hold roughly 79% of a sample with some 70,000 distinct CDR3 sequences, 20% to 25% of them seen once. General study points: Dominating the ex vivo response were HLA-C-restricted CMV-specific TCR beta clonotypes.

This CDR3 is 14 amino acids long. Germline loops: CDR1 SGHTA, CDR2 FQGTGA. V shed 0 bases and J shed 0 bases, with 6 bases lying between them. The sample comprised PBMCs, sequenced either directly or after in vitro stimulation (not recorded which). The rearrangement links TRBV7-3 to TRBJ2-7, with D tentatively TRBD1 (5 bases). This receptor was identified in a human donor in good health (CMV status not recorded). Some clones in this sample may be carry-over from other donors' samples. CDR3 in DNA: TGTGCCAGCAGCTTAACAGGGGACTCCTACGAGCAGTACTTC. This encodes CASSLTGDSYEQYF.